This TCR beta chain derives from a study of T cells after yellow fever vaccination. Findings and caveats of the study: Weaker overall was a secondary response that nonetheless peaked faster, on day 5 versus 15.

TCRdb reprocessed the 5' RACE reads via MiXCR and lists one record per CDR3 protein. Seen here are about 260,000 distinct CDR3 sequences, approximately 5.2% observed once, and the top ten hold around 3.5%. This clonotype was seen only a few times. Its cognate antigen is unknown. Between the trimmed V and J ends, which lost 3 bases and 4 bases, there was a span of 13 bases. There are 14 residues in the CDR3. Germline assignment: CDR1 SGHRS and CDR2 YFSETQ. The sequence came from a man between 18 and 35 years old who received the YFV17D yellow fever vaccine. The chain has TRBV5-1 and TRBJ1-1, with D possibly matching TRBD1 (5 bases). The input for sequencing was CD4+ T cells sorted from PBMCs, taken on the day of the yellow fever booster vaccination. CDR3 sequence (DNA): TGCGCCAGCAGCTACGAGGCTAGGGGCACTGAAGCTTTCTTT. Translated, it gives CASSYEARGTEAFF.